This T cell receptor (beta chain) is drawn from a study of cytomegalovirus exposure and HLA in healthy donors. Everyone who donated was a healthy bone marrow donor. This CDR3 is 13 amino acids long. Trimming left V 1 base short and J 5 bases short, with 8 bases between. Germline loops: CDR1 SGHAT, CDR2 FQNNGV. This PCR relied on a set of 60 Vbeta primers and 13 Jbeta primers. Under the authors' procedure: As a later analysis found, there were 80 million or so unique TCR beta chains, of which around 9.9 million were shared. TCRdb's table, derived via immunoSEQ multiplex PCR, lists solely in-frame clones and lacks some. That table furnishes V, J and clone size, whereas the DNA furnished D and trimming. The sample consists of 120,000 or so clones, roughly 87% of them appearing once. Overall study findings and caveats: In a later analysis, a missense DCLRE1C variant was linked to TCR beta V- and J-gene trimming.

Notes on this clone: What it binds is not known.

The sequence was collected from a woman younger than 35 in good health and CMV-seronegative. The rearrangement joins TRBV11-2 to TRBJ2-5; unclear D gene. The sequenced sample was PBMCs. CDR3 sequence (DNA): TGTGCCAGCAGCTTAGTTCCCGGGGAGACCCAGTACTTC. As protein: CASSLVPGETQYF.